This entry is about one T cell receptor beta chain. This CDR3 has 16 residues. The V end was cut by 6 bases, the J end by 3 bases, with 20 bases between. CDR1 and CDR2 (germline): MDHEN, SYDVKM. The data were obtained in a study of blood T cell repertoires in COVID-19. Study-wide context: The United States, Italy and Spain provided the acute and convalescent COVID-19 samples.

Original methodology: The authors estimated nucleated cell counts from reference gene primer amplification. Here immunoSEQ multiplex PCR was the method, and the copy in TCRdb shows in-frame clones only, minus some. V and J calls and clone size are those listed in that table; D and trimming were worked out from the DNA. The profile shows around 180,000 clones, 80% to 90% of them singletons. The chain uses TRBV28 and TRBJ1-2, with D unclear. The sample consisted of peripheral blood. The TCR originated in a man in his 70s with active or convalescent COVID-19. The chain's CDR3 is CASSQAGFGLDYGYTF. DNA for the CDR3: TGTGCCAGCAGCCAGGCGGGGTTCGGGCTAGACTATGGCTACACCTTC.